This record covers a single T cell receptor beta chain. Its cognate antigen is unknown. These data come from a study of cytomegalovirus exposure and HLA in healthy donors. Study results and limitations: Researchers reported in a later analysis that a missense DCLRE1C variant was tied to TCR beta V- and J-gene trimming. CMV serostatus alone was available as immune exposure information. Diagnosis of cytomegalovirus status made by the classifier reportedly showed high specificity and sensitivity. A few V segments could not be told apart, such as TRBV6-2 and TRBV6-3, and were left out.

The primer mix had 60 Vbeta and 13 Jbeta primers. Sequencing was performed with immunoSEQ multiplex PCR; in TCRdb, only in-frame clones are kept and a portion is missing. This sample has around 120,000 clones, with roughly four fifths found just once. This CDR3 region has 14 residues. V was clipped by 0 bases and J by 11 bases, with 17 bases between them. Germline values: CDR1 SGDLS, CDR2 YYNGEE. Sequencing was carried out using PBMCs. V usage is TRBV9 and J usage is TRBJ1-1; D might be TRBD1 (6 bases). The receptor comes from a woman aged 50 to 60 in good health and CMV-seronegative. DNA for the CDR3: TGTGCCAGCAGCGTAGGGGGGCCTGGGGCTGGGGCTTTCTTT. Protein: CASSVGGPGAGAFF.